This T cell receptor beta chain was captured by sequencing in a study of spatial heterogeneity in lung cancer. On the study more broadly: Detection of beta-chain sequences consistently exceeded that of alpha-chain sequences. General study points: At tumor resection, ubiquitous expanded TCRs were detected in blood more often than later.

The CDR3 has 13 amino acids. Losses at the gene ends were 6 bases for V and 8 bases for J; bases not matched to a gene: 5. In regard to this clonotype: Its antigen is currently unknown.

Every TCR cDNA molecule bore a unique molecular identifier. Each CDR3 protein is one row after TCRdb ran MiXCR on the 5' RACE reads. The table records around 75,000 distinct CDR3 sequences, about 14% of them present only once. The time point here: sample taken at primary tumor resection. The sequenced material consisted of unsorted whole RNA from tumor, nontumor lung or frozen PBMC. Samples came from around 70 TRACERx patients with untreated early-stage lung cancer. This chain connects TRBV12-3 or TRBV12-4 to TRBJ1-4; TRBD1 aligns across 8 bases. The material was PBMCs, obtained at surgery. This clonotype originated in a male donor with early-stage non-small cell lung cancer. The DNA of the CDR3 is TGTGCCAGCAGACCAGGGGGCCGGGAAAAACTGTTTTTT. It specifies CASRPGGREKLFF.